Sequencing of this TCR beta chain was carried out in a study of CD8+ T cells in alopecia areata. Following RNA extraction, reverse transcription yielded cDNA that acted as the sequencing template. Clones were read by immunoSEQ multiplex PCR, and TCRdb kept only the in-frame ones, dropping some. The sample has about 100,000 clones; around 83% are singletons. The treatment is: oral pan-JAK inhibitor, 5-10 mg twice daily. Samples from alopecia areata patients were lesional scalp punch biopsies and peripheral blood. CDR3 length: 19 amino acids. CDR1 and CDR2 (germline): SGHDT, YYEEEE. V lost 3 bases and J lost 1; bases outside the gene matches: 17.

The sequence came from a human donor with alopecia areata. The chain carries TRBV5-6 and TRBJ2-7, with 9 bases lining up with TRBD2. Sequencing used CD8+ T cells sorted from blood, obtained at week 24, from a patient treated with tofacitinib. CDR3 region: CASSSLVPSGATSSYEQYF. The CDR3 bases are TGTGCCAGCAGCTCCCTAGTACCTAGCGGGGCAACCTCGTCCTACGAGCAGTACTTC.